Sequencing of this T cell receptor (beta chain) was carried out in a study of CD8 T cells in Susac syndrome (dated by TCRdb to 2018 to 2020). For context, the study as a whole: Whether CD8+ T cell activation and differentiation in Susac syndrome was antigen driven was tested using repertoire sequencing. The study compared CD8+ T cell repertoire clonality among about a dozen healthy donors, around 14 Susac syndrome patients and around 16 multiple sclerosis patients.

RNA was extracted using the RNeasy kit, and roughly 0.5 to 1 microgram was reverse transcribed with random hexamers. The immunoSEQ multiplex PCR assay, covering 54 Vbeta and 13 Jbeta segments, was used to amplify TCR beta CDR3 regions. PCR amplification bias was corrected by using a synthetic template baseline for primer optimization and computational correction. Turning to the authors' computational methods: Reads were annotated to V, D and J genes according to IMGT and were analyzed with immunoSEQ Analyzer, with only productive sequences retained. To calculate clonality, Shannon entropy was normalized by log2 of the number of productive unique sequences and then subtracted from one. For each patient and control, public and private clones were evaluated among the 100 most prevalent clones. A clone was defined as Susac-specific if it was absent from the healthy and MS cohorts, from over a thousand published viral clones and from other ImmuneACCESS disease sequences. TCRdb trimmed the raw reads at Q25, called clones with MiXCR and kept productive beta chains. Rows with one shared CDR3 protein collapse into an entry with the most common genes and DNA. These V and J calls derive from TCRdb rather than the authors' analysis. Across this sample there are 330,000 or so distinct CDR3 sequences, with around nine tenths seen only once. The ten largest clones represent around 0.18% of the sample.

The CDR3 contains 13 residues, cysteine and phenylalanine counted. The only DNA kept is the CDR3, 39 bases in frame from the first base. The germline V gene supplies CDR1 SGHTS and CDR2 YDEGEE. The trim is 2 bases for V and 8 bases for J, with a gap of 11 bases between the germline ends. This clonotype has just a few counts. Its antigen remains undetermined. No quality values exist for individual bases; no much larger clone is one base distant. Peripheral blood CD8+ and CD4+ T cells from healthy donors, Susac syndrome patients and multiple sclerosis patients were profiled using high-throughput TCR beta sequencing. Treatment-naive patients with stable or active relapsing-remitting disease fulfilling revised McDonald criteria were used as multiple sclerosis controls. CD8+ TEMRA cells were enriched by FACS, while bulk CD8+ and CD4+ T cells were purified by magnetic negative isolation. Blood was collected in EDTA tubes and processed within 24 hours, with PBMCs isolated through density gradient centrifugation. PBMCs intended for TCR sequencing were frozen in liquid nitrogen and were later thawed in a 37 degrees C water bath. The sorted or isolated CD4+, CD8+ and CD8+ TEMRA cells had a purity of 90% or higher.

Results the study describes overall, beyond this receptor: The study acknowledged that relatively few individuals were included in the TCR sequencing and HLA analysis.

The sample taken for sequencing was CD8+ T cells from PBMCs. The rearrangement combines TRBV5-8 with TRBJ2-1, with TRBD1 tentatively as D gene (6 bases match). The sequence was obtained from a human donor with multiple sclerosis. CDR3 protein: CASSFQGNDEQFF. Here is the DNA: TGTGCCAGCAGCTTTCAGGGGAACGATGAGCAGTTCTTC.